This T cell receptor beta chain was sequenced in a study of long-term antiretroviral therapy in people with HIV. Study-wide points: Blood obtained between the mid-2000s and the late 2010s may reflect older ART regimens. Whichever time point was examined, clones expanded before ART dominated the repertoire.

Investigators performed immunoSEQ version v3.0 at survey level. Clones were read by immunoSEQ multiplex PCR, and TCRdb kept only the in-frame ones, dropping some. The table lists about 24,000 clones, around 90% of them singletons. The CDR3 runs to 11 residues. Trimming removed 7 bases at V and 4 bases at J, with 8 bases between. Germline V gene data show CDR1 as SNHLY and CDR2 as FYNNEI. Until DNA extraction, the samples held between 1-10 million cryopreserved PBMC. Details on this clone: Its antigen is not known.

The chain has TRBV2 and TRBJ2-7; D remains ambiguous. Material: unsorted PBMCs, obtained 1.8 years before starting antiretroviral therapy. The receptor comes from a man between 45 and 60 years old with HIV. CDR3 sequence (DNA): TGTGCCAGCAAGATTACGTACGAGCAGTACTTC. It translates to CASKITYEQYF.